The clone carrying this T cell receptor beta chain showed up just a few times. The antigen remains unidentified. The data were obtained in a study of neoadjuvant anti-PD-1 for oral cavity cancer. Whole-study findings and limits: After neoadjuvant nivolumab, PBMC T cell clonality was significantly higher in non-responders than responders.

Regarding time point: after neoadjuvant nivolumab, at surgical resection. Using immunoSEQ multiplex PCR, the repertoire was profiled, and TCRdb retains in-frame clones only, with some absent. Of 33,000 or so clones listed, about 80% are singletons. V lost 3 bases, J lost 3 bases, and 15 bases lay in between. CDR1 is MNHNS and CDR2 is SASEGT in the germline V gene. The CDR3 is 15 residues long. The origin of this receptor is a person aged 35-79 years with oral cavity squamous cell carcinoma. The source was PBMCs, collected after nivolumab (anti-PD-1) treatment. This rearrangement joins TRBV6-1 to TRBJ2-7, with D uncertain. CDR3 residues: CASSDNEGSVYEQYF. The DNA for the CDR3 is TGTGCCAGCAGTGACAATGAAGGGTCCGTCTACGAGCAGTACTTC.